This T cell receptor beta chain originates from a study of Graves' ophthalmopathy and Graves' hyperthyroidism. This clonotype came up many times. CDR1 is MDHEN, CDR2 SYDVKM, per germline. V was shortened by 7 bases and J by 1 base, with 16 bases between the two germline ends. There are 15 residues in the CDR3. RNA transcripts served as template for amplifying TCR beta CDR3 sequences. HTBI primers were employed in first-round RT-PCR, then a second-round multiplex PCR followed. TCRdb reanalysed the multiplex PCR reads using MiXCR and keeps one entry per CDR3 protein. Seen here are approximately 330,000 distinct CDR3 sequences, about a sixth observed once, and the top ten hold approximately 13%.

This TCR came from an adult man with Graves' ophthalmopathy. Specimen: peripheral blood. This rearrangement joins TRBV28 to TRBJ2-5, with unresolved D. The CDR3 here is CASNSDSRAQETQYF. The CDR3 DNA reads as TGTGCCAGCAATTCCGACTCTCGGGCCCAAGAGACCCAGTACTTC.